This T cell receptor beta chain was observed in a study of cytomegalovirus exposure and HLA in healthy donors. Findings of the study overall: In vitro data verified a few CMV-associated chains as specific for CMV antigens.

Those who donated were healthy bone marrow donors. Vbeta (60) and Jbeta (13) primers were used in the PCR. As handled by the study authors: In a later analysis, some 11 million of 75 million to 85 million unique beta chains occurred in at least two donors. This table comes from immunoSEQ multiplex PCR, and its TCRdb copy is limited to in-frame clones, with some not included. D and trimming come from the DNA, and the V and J calls and clone size come from that table. The sample has around 110,000 clones, roughly 69% seen once. As for this clone: Its antigen is currently unknown.

CDR1 is SGHRS and CDR2 is YFSETQ in the germline V gene. V lost 6 bases to trimming and J lost 3 bases; unmatched junction nucleotides: 13. This CDR3 spans 16 amino acids. Material for sequencing was PBMCs. This receptor was taken from a woman between 40 and 55 years old in good health and CMV-seropositive. The gene calls are TRBV5-1 and TRBJ2-7, with 9 bases aligning to TRBD2. The CDR3 is CASMFLAGVPRYEQYF. The CDR3 bases are TGCGCCAGCATGTTCTTAGCGGGAGTTCCTCGCTACGAGCAGTACTTC.